This T cell receptor (beta chain) was found in a study of blood T cell repertoires in COVID-19. Looking at the study overall: Whether acute or convalescent, the COVID-19 samples came from the United States, Italy and Spain.

Original methodology: Amplification of reference gene primers provided the estimated nucleated cell counts. Assay used: immunoSEQ multiplex PCR; TCRdb lists only in-frame clones, some missing. For V, J and clone size, that table is used; D and trimming come from the DNA. The table has 9,500 to 15,000 clones, 90% seen once. J lost 7 bases, V lost 3 bases, and 8 bases had no gene match. Germline-derived CDR1 and CDR2 are LNHDA and SQIVND (reference sequence). The CDR3 has 16 residues. Input material: peripheral blood. The chain recombines TRBV19 with TRBJ2-2, with 10 positions matching TRBD1. This clonotype was obtained from a man between 65 and 85 years old with active COVID-19. For the CDR3, the DNA is TGTGCCAGTAGTATCCTATGGGACAGGGGAAACGGGGAGCTGTTTTTT. It translates to CASSILWDRGNGELFF.